This passage covers 6 T cell receptor beta chains from one sample sequenced in a study of T-cell memory formation after mild COVID-19. TCRdb itself ran the 5' RACE reads through MiXCR, one entry per CDR3 protein. The sample holds approximately 340,000 distinct CDR3 sequences; 13% are singletons and the top ten take roughly a fifth. Input material: PBMCs or a T cell subset sorted from them (not recorded which). Receptor source: a man between 18 and 29 years old who had mild COVID-19 (a few samples of this study predate the infection). Cell type and time point are not known.

The genes are TRBV7-2 and TRBJ1-2, with 8 bases that match TRBD1. Germline V CDR1 and CDR2: SGHTA, FQGNSA. Trimming took 5 bases from V and 4 from J; bases not matched to a gene: 3. The CDR3 length is 13 residues. CDR3 residues: CASSHDRGYGYTF. The CDR3 region has the DNA TGTGCCAGCAGCCATGACAGGGGCTATGGCTACACCTTC.

This clonotype showed up just a few times. The chain is built from TRBV7-2 and TRBJ2-3; no firm D call. V shed 0 bases and J shed 11 bases, with 12 bases lying between them. Germline CDR1 SGHTA, CDR2 FQGNSA. The CDR3 length is 13 residues. Written as DNA, the CDR3 is TGTGCCAGCAGCTTAGCGCCGGCGGTTTTGCAGTATTTT. Translating it yields CASSLAPAVLQYF.

V usage is TRBV20-1 and J usage is TRBJ1-4; D not certain. Trimming pared 3 bases from V and 0 bases from J, leaving 14 bases between. Looked up from germline, CDR1 is DFQATT and CDR2 is SNEGSKA (reference sequence). The CDR3 extends over 16 amino acids. CDR3 nucleotides: TGCAGTGCTAGGAAGTTTTTAGGTGCAACTAATGAAAAACTGTTTTTT. Protein sequence: CSARKFLGATNEKLFF.

The chain combines TRBV14 with TRBJ2-2; tentatively, D is TRBD2 (5 bases). The CDR3 runs 18 residues. The V end lost 0 bases, the J end lost 1 base, and 15 bases lay between the germline ends. Germline V lookup: CDR1 SGHDN, CDR2 FVKESK. The CDR3 protein is CASSQEGNRLLNTGELFF. The CDR3 bases are TGTGCCAGCAGCCAAGAGGGAAACAGACTACTGAACACCGGGGAGCTGTTTTTT.

The chain uses TRBV18 and TRBJ1-1, with 7 bases that match TRBD1. CDR1 KGHSH and CDR2 LQKENI come from the germline V gene. CDR3 length: 14 residues. V was clipped by 5 bases and J by 5 bases; unmatched bases: 8. The CDR3: CASSEGTESTEAFF. The DNA of the CDR3 is TGTGCCAGCTCAGAAGGGACAGAGAGTACTGAAGCTTTCTTT.

This clonotype came up a few times. The V and J genes are TRBV5-4 and TRBJ2-7; D uncertain. This CDR3 comprises 12 residues. Germline V gene sequence: CDR1 SGHNT, CDR2 YYREEE (reference sequence). V dropped 0 bases and J dropped 2 bases, with 3 bases sitting between them. The CDR3 region has the DNA TGTGCCAGCAGCTTGGATACCTACGAGCAGTACGTC. As protein: CASSLDTYEQYV.